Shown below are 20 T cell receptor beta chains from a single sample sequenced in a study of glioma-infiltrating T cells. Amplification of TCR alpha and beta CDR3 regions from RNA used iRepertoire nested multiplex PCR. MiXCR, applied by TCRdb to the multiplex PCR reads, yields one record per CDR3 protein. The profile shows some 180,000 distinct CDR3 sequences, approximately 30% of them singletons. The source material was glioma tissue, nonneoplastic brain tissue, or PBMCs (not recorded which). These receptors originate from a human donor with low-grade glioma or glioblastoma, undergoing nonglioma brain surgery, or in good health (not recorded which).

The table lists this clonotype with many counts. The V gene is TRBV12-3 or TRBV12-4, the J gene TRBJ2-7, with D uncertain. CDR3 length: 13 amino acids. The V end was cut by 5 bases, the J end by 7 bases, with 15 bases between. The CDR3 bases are TGTGCCAGCAGTCTACAAACCCTAGGTGAGCAGTACTTC. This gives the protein CASSLQTLGEQYF.

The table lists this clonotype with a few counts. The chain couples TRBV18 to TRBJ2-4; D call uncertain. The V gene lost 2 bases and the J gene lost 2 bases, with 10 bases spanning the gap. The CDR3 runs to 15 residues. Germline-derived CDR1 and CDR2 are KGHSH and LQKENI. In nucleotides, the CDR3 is TGTGCCAGCTCACCAGGCAGGATTTCCAAAAACATTCAGTACTTC. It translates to CASSPGRISKNIQYF.

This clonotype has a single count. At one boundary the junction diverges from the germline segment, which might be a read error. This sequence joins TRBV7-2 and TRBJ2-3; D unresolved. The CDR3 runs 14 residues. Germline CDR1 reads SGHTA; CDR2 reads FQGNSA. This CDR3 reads CASSFLGFADTHYF. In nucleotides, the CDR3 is TGTGCCAGCAGCTTTCTCGGGTTCGCAGATACGCACTATTTT. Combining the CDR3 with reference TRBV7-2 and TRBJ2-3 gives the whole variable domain GAGVSQSPSNKVTEKGKDVELRCDPISGHTALYWYRQSLGQGLEFLIYFQGNSAPDKSGLPSDRFSAERTGGSVSTLTIQRTQQEDSAVYLCASSFLGFADTHYFGPGTRLTVL.

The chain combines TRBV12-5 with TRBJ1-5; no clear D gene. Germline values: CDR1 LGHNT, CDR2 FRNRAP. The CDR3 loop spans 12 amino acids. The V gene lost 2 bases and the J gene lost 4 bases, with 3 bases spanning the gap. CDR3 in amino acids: CASGLQNQPQHF. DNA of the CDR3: TGTGCTAGTGGTTTGCAGAATCAGCCCCAGCATTTT.

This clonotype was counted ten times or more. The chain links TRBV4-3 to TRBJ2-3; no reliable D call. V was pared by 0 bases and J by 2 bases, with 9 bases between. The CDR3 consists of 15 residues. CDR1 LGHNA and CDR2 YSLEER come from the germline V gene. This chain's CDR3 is CASSQDGAYTDTQYF. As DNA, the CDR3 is TGCGCCAGCAGCCAAGATGGTGCTTACACAGATACGCAGTATTTT.

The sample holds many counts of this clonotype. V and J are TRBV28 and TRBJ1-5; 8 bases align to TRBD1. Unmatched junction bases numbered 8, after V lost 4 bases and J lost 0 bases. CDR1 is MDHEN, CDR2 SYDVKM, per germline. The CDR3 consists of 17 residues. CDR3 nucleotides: TGTGCCAGCAGTTCCGTCCGGGACAGGAATAGCAATCAGCCCCAGCATTTT. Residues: CASSSVRDRNSNQPQHF.

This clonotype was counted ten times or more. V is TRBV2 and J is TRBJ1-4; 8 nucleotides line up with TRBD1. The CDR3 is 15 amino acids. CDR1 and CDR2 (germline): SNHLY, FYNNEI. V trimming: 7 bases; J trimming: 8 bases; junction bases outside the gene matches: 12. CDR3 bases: TGTGCCAGCACCACCCGACAGGGGAGGGAGGAAAAACTGTTTTTT. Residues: CASTTRQGREEKLFF.

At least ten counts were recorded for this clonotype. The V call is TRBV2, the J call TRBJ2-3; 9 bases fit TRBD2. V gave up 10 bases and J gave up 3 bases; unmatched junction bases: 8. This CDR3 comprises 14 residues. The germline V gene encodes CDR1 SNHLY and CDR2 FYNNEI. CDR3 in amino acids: CATKRTSATDTQYF. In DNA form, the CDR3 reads TGTGCCACTAAGAGGACTAGCGCGACAGATACGCAGTATTTT. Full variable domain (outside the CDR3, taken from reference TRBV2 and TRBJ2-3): EPEVTQTPSHQVTQMGQEVILRCVPISNHLYFYWYRQILGQKVEFLVSFYNNEISEKSEIFDDQFSVERPDGSNFTLKIRSTKLEDSAMYFCATKRTSATDTQYFGPGTRLTVL.

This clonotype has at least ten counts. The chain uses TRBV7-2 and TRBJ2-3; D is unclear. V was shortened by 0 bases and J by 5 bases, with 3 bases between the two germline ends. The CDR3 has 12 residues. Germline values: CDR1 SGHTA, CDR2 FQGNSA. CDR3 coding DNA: TGTGCCAGCAGCTTAGCGGAAGATACGCAGTATTTT. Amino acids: CASSLAEDTQYF.

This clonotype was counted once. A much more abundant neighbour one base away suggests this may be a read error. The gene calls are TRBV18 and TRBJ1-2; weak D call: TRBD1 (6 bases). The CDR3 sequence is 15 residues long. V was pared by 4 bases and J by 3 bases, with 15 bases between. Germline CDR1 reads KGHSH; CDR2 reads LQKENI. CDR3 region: CASSQPARGDYGYTF. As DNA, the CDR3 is TGTGCCAGCTCACAACCGGCCAGGGGAGACTATGGCTACACCTTC.

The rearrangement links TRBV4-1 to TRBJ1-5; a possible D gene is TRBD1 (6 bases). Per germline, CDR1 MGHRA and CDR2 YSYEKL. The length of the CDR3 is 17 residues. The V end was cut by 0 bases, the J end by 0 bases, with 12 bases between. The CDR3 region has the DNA TGCGCCAGCAGCCAAGAGGGACAAGATTATAGCAATCAGCCCCAGCATTTT. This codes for CASSQEGQDYSNQPQHF.

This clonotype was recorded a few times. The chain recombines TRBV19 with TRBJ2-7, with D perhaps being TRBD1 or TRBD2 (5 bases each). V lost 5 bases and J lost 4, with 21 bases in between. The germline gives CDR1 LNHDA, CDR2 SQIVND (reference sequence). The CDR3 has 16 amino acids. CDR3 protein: CASSDITGTGIYEQYF. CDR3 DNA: TGTGCCAGTAGTGACATCACCGGGACCGGGATATACGAGCAGTACTTC.

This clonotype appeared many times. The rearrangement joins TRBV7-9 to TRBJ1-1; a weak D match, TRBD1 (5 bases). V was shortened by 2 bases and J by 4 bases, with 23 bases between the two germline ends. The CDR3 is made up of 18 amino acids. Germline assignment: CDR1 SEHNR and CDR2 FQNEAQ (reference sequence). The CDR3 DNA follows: TGTGCCAGCAGCTTAAGGACCGGGACTCGAGGGGCGAGCACTGAAGCTTTCTTT. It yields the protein CASSLRTGTRGASTEAFF.

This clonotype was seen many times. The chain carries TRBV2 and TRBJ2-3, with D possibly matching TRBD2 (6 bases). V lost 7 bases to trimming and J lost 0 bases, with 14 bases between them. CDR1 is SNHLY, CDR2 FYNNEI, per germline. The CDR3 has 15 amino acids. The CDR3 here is CASTRSGVSTDTQYF. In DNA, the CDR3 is TGTGCCAGCACTCGTTCGGGGGTTAGCACAGATACGCAGTATTTT.

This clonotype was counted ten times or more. CDR3 bases: TGTGCCAGCAGCCGACCACCCTCTGGCACAGATACGCAGTATTTT. Translation gives CASSRPPSGTDTQYF. The chain employs TRBV27 and TRBJ2-3; D remains ambiguous. This CDR3 is built from 15 residues. Germline values: CDR1 MNHEY, CDR2 SMNVEV (reference sequence). V shed 6 bases and J shed 1 base, with 14 bases lying between them.

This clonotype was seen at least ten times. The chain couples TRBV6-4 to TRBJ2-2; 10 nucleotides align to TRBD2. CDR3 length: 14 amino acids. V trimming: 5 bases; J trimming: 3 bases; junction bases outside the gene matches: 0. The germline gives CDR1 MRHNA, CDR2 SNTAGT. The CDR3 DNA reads TGTGCCAGCAGTAGCGGGAGGGACACCGGGGAGCTGTTTTTT. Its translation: CASSSGRDTGELFF.

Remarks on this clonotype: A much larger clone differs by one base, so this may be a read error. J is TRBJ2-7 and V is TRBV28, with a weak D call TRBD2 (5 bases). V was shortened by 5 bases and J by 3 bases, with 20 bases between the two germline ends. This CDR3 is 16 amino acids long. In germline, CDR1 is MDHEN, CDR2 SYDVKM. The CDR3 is CASSSTGPAAFYEQYF. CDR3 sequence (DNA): TGTGCCAGCAGTAGCACTGGACCAGCGGCTTTCTACGAGCAGTACTTC.

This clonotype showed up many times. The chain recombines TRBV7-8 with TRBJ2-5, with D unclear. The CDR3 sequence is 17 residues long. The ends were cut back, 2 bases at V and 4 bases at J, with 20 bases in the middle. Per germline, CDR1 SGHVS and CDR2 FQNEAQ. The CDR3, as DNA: TGTGCCAGCAGCTTACTCTTAGTACTAACCCCTCCAGAGACCCAGTACTTC. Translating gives CASSLLLVLTPPETQYF.

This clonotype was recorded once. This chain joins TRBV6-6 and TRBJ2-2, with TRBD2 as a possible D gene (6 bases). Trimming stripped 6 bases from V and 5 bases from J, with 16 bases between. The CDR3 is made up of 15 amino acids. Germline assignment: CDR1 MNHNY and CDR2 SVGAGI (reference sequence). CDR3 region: CASSGNSGETGELFF. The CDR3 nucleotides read TGTGCCAGCAGCGGGAATAGCGGAGAGACCGGGGAGCTGTTTTTT.

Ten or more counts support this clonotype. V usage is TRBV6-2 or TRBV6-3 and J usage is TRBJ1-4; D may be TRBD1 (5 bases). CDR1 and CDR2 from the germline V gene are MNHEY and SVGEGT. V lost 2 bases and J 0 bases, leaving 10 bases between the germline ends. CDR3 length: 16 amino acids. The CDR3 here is CASSYRQGTTNEKLFF. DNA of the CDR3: TGTGCCAGCAGTTACCGTCAGGGAACAACTAATGAAAAACTGTTTTTT.